The clone carrying this T cell receptor beta chain was picked up one time. This specimen comes from a study of blood T cell repertoires in COVID-19. Study overall: From the United States, Italy and Spain came samples of acute and convalescent COVID-19.

The table came from immunoSEQ multiplex PCR; TCRdb's copy has only in-frame clones and leaves some out. The table records hundreds of thousands of clones, around nine tenths of them present only once. The germline V and J ends were trimmed by 5 bases and 11 bases, with 10 bases remaining between them. Germline CDR1 is SEHNR and CDR2 is FQNEAQ (reference sequence). The CDR3 runs 12 residues. The specimen was peripheral blood. J is TRBJ1-6 and V is TRBV7-9; D is ambiguous. The source of this sequence is a man aged 60 to 75 with acute or convalescent COVID-19. The CDR3 sequence: CASSRDRAPLHF. The CDR3 bases are TGTGCCAGCAGCCGGGATAGGGCACCCCTCCACTTT.